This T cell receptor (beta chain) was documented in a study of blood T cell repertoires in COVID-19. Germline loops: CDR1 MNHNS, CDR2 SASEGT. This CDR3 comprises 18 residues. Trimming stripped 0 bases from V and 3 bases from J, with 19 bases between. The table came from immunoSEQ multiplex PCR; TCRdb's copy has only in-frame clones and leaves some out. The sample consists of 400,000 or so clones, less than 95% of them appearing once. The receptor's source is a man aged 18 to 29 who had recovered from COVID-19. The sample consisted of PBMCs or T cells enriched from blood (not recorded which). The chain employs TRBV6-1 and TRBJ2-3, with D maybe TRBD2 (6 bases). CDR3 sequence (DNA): TGTGCCAGCAGTGAAGCTCGGGGCTGGGAGGCTGTTACAGATACGCAGTATTTT. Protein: CASSEARGWEAVTDTQYF.